The present entry profiles one T cell receptor beta chain with its context. No antigen is known for it. The data were obtained in a study of T cells in tuberculosis. Study information: The T cells targeted glucose monomycolate, a mycobacterial lipid, via CD1B.

The table came from immunoSEQ multiplex PCR; TCRdb's copy has only in-frame clones and leaves some out. Of tens of thousands of clones in the sample, 92% were seen once. Points from the study as a whole: Cases with active tuberculosis were adults, while controls were adolescents. GMM-specific TCRs were nearer to active tuberculosis alpha repertoires, suggesting expansion.

Germline-derived CDR1 and CDR2 are SQVTM and ANQGSEA. The CDR3 contains 13 residues. Trimming pared 6 bases from V and 6 bases from J, leaving 14 bases between. Time point of the sample: new active TB diagnosis, blood taken before or within 7 days of starting treatment. Patients were newly diagnosed, HIV-seronegative, and aged 18 or older. The sequencing here drew on PBMCs, taken at tuberculosis diagnosis. This chain links TRBV29-1 with TRBJ2-2, with D possibly matching TRBD1 (5 bases). This sequence originates from an adult with tuberculosis. Some clones in this sample may be carry-over from other donors' samples. The CDR3 coding sequence is TGCAGCGTCCAGTTCAGGGTACCCGGGGAGCTGTTTTTT. Amino acid sequence: CSVQFRVPGELFF.